This T cell receptor beta chain was captured in a study of cytomegalovirus exposure and HLA in healthy donors. The PCR was carried out with 60 Vbeta primers and 13 Jbeta primers. Sequencing was performed with immunoSEQ multiplex PCR; in TCRdb, only in-frame clones are kept and a portion is missing. Of 200,000 to 300,000 clones in the sample, roughly 86% are singletons; the top ten hold approximately 2%. Specimen: PBMCs. The receptor was derived from a woman in her thirties or forties in good health and CMV-seropositive.

The CDR3 DNA reads as TGTGCCAGCAGTGAAGCGCGGGGGGCCTCTGGAAACACCATATATTTT. It specifies CASSEARGASGNTIYF. This chain links TRBV6-1 with TRBJ1-3; perhaps TRBD1 as D (6 bases). Between the trimmed V and J ends, which lost 0 bases and 0 bases, there was a span of 9 bases. This CDR3 is 16 amino acids long. The germline gives CDR1 MNHNS, CDR2 SASEGT.